The text below deals with one T cell receptor beta chain. The data originate from a study of blood T cell repertoires in COVID-19. Using immunoSEQ multiplex PCR, the repertoire was profiled, and TCRdb retains in-frame clones only, with some absent. The sample includes about 220,000 clones, roughly nine tenths seen only once; the top ten take approximately 2.7%. The receptor comes from a woman under 40 who had recovered from COVID-19. Sequences were obtained from PBMCs or T cells enriched from blood (not recorded which).

CDR3 amino acids: CASISGLWDQPQHF. The CDR3 DNA sequence: TGTGCCAGTATATCCGGGTTGTGGGATCAGCCCCAGCATTTT. The rearrangement links TRBV19 to TRBJ1-5, with D unresolved. The CDR3 runs 14 residues. Looked up from germline, CDR1 is LNHDA and CDR2 is SQIVND (reference sequence). Trimming cost V 7 bases and J 5 bases, with 15 bases left between them.